What follows are 2 T cell receptor beta chains derived from one specimen sequenced in a study of shared clonotypes between healthy human individuals (dated by TCRdb to the early 2020s). Library preparation employed the immunoSEQ multiplex PCR assay. What TCRdb holds here is the immuneACCESS table cut down to in-frame rearrangements. Part of the clones is not present; checked against another copy, under half of the missing clones reflect an unresolved V gene, and the others are unexplained. For this sample the table gives about 1 million clones, of which about 80% were detected only once. The top ten constitute about 1.5% of the sample. Sample: memory CD4+ T cells sorted from blood. Per the publication, the cell subset or site label means: CD45RA-negative fraction. The receptors were gathered from a man aged 18 to 30 in good health.

The chain combines TRBV6-5 with TRBJ2-7; D might be TRBD2 (6 bases). From germline, CDR1 is MNHEY and CDR2 SVGAGI. The CDR3 loop spans 14 amino acids. V lost 2 bases and J 2 bases, leaving 10 bases between the germline ends. Here the CDR3 DNA reads TGTGCCAGCAGTTACGTGGAGGGACCCTACGAGCAGTACTTC. Protein product: CASSYVEGPYEQYF.

About this clone: The same CDR3 arises from other DNA sequences in this sample as well. The rearrangement uses TRBV7-9 and TRBJ1-6; D gene uncertain. Germline loops: CDR1 SEHNR, CDR2 FQNEAQ (reference sequence). The CDR3 has 12 residues. The V and J ends lost 2 bases and 7 bases respectively, with 3 bases between them. CDR3 sequence (DNA): TGTGCCAGCAGCTTACTCAATTCACCCCTCCACTTT. Translated: CASSLLNSPLHF.